These 18 T cell receptor beta chains were sequenced from one sample in a study of blood T cell repertoires in COVID-19. Method: immunoSEQ multiplex PCR; TCRdb's copy keeps in-frame clones and lacks some. In the table there are over 400,000 clones, roughly nine tenths of which are singletons. Sequencing was carried out using peripheral blood. All receptors derive from a woman in her 50s with COVID-19, enrolled during active disease.

The V gene is TRBV18, the J gene TRBJ1-4, with D unclear. Trimming stripped 4 bases from V and 0 bases from J, with 12 bases between. The CDR3 is 16 residues long. Looked up from germline, CDR1 is KGHSH and CDR2 is LQKENI. In DNA form, the CDR3 reads TGTGCCAGCTCACTCTATACGTCTACAACTAATGAAAAACTGTTTTTT. This codes for CASSLYTSTTNEKLFF.

This sequence joins TRBV11-3 and TRBJ1-1; D not certain. The CDR3 loop spans 15 amino acids. Trimming pared 5 bases from V and 7 bases from J, leaving 20 bases between. CDR1 and CDR2 from the germline V gene are SGHNT and YENEEA. The CDR3 nucleotides are TGTGCCAGCAGCCCCAGGACCGGAGGGATGAGTGAAGCTTTCTTT. It is translated as CASSPRTGGMSEAFF.

This chain joins TRBV29-1 and TRBJ2-1; a weak D match, TRBD1 (7 bases). Germline CDR1 reads SQVTM; CDR2 reads ANQGSEA. Trimming removed 0 bases from V and 7 bases from J, with 16 bases in between. The CDR3 sequence is 15 residues long. As DNA, the CDR3 is TGCAGCGTTGAAGATTCGGGCCCAGGGGGGAATGAGCAGTTCTTC. Translated: CSVEDSGPGGNEQFF.

The chain employs TRBV15 and TRBJ1-1, with D tentatively TRBD1 (6 bases). Germline lookup yields CDR1 LNHNV and CDR2 YYDKDF (reference sequence). V was trimmed by 5 bases and J by 5 bases, leaving 18 bases between them. This CDR3 is 15 amino acids long. For the CDR3, the DNA is TGTGCCACCAGCTCCTGGGGGAGGGGGGGGACTGAAGCTTTCTTT. This encodes CATSSWGRGGTEAFF.

V and J are TRBV19 and TRBJ1-3; 7 bases fit TRBD1. Looked up from germline, CDR1 is LNHDA and CDR2 is SQIVND (reference sequence). There are 17 residues in the CDR3. V dropped 7 bases and J dropped 0; count of bases not matched to a gene: 12. The CDR3 nucleotides read TGTGCCAGTACAAAACCGGGACAGAGATACTCTGGAAACACCATATATTTT. This sequence encodes CASTKPGQRYSGNTIYF.

The chain employs TRBV19 and TRBJ1-5; D gene ambiguous. Germline V gene data show CDR1 as LNHDA and CDR2 as SQIVND (reference sequence). The CDR3 length is 17 residues. V was trimmed by 6 bases and J by 3 bases, leaving 21 bases between them. CDR3 bases: TGTGCCAGTAGCTTCTTACACCAAGGAGCTCCCAATCAGCCCCAGCATTTT. Amino acid sequence: CASSFLHQGAPNQPQHF. Full variable domain (missing parts from reference TRBV19 and TRBJ1-5): DGGITQSPKYLFRKEGQNVTLSCEQNLNHDAMYWYRQDPGQGLRLIYYSQIVNDFQKGDIAEGYSVSREKKESFPLTVTSAQKNPTAFYLCASSFLHQGAPNQPQHFGDGTRLSIL.

V is TRBV19 and J is TRBJ2-3, with 10 bases fitting TRBD1. With V trimmed by 5 bases and J by 3 bases, 5 bases remained unmatched. CDR3 length equals 15 residues. Germline values: CDR1 LNHDA, CDR2 SQIVND (reference sequence). In nucleotides, the CDR3 is TGTGCCAGTAGTTTGGACAGGGGGAGGACAGATACGCAGTATTTT. Its translation is CASSLDRGRTDTQYF.

The chain recombines TRBV5-1 with TRBJ1-1, with 8 bases identical to TRBD1. Trimming took 3 bases from V and 5 from J; bases not matched to a gene: 9. This CDR3 has 15 residues. Per germline, CDR1 SGHRS and CDR2 YFSETQ. The CDR3 loop is CASSSWTGSETEAFF. The CDR3 region has the DNA TGCGCCAGCAGCTCATGGACAGGGTCAGAGACTGAAGCTTTCTTT.

This rearrangement joins TRBV2 to TRBJ2-1, with unresolved D. Germline V gene data show CDR1 as SNHLY and CDR2 as FYNNEI. The CDR3 totals 13 residues. V was cut by 5 bases and J by 1 base, with 6 bases left in between. The CDR3 loop reads CASSSDSYNEQFF. The DNA for the CDR3 is TGTGCCAGCAGTAGCGATTCCTACAATGAGCAGTTCTTC.

The gene calls are TRBV18 and TRBJ2-7, with TRBD1 matching 7 bases. The CDR3 is 14 residues long. Trimming cost V 6 bases and J 6 bases; bases outside gene matches: 11. CDR1 and CDR2 from the germline V gene are KGHSH and LQKENI. CDR3 sequence: CASSPPGQRGEQYF. CDR3 in DNA: TGTGCCAGCTCTCCCCCGGGACAGAGAGGCGAGCAGTACTTC.

CDR3 DNA sequence: TGTGCTAGTGGTTTGGTGGCAGGGGGCAAGTATATTCAGCCCCAGCATTTT. As protein: CASGLVAGGKYIQPQHF. The rearrangement uses TRBV12-5 and TRBJ1-5; 8 bases line up with TRBD1. Germline CDR1 LGHNT, CDR2 FRNRAP. V was pared by 0 bases and J by 6 bases, with 10 bases of the junction left unmatched. The CDR3 loop spans 17 amino acids.

V gene TRBV5-4 combines with J gene TRBJ2-3, with a possible D match to TRBD2 (5 bases). In germline, CDR1 is SGHNT, CDR2 YYREEE (reference sequence). The V end was cut by 1 base, the J end by 4 bases, with 13 bases between. The CDR3 is made up of 15 amino acids. CDR3 region: CASSLSGRSADTQYF. The CDR3 DNA sequence: TGTGCCAGCAGCTTGAGCGGTCGTTCGGCAGATACGCAGTATTTT.

J is TRBJ2-1 and V is TRBV30; the D is unclear. Germline V gene sequence: CDR1 GTSNPN, CDR2 SVGIG (reference sequence). The CDR3 sequence is 12 residues long. V dropped 1 base and J dropped 5 bases, with 6 bases sitting between them. For the CDR3, the DNA is TGTGCCTGGAGTGATGGCCACAATGAGCAGTTCTTC. Protein: CAWSDGHNEQFF. Full variable domain (outside the CDR3, taken from reference TRBV30 and TRBJ2-1): SQTIHQWPATLVQPVGSPLSLECTVEGTSNPNLYWYRQAAGRGLQLLFYSVGIGQISSEVPQNLSASRPQDRQFILSSKKLLLSDSGFYLCAWSDGHNEQFFGPGTRLTVL.

The gene calls are TRBV20-1 and TRBJ1-1; D is possibly TRBD1 (5 bases). The CDR3 has 11 residues. V shed 6 bases and J shed 11 bases, with 16 bases lying between them. Germline lookup yields CDR1 DFQATT and CDR2 SNEGSKA (reference sequence). The CDR3 DNA sequence: TGCAGTGCCCCCCTGGGGGGTGGCGCTTTCTTT. Translating gives CSAPLGGGAFF.

The gene calls are TRBV10-2 and TRBJ2-5, with TRBD1 matching 8 bases. The CDR3 contains 15 residues. Germline V gene lookup returns CDR1 WSHSY and CDR2 SAAADI. With 2 bases clipped from V and 5 bases from J, the junction kept 7 bases outside the gene matches. CDR3 in DNA: TGCGCCAGCAGTGAGAACCAGGGGGCTCGGGAGACCCAGTACTTC. Amino acids: CASSENQGARETQYF.

This clone was seen only a few times. The chain recombines TRBV3-1 (or the pseudogene TRBV3-2) with TRBJ2-2; 9 positions match TRBD2. Trimming removed 1 base from V and 6 bases from J; junction bases left unmatched: 3. The CDR3 runs to 15 residues. Germline V gene lookup returns CDR1 LGHDT and CDR2 YNNKEL (reference sequence). CDR3 DNA sequence: TGTGCCAGCAGCCAAGGCGGGGGGGCCGCCGGGGAGCTGTTTTTT. Amino acid sequence: CASSQGGGAAGELFF.

The V and J genes are TRBV28 and TRBJ1-2; D is perhaps TRBD1 (5 bases). V was clipped by 4 bases and J by 0 bases, with 12 bases between them. This CDR3 contains 15 residues. CDR1 and CDR2 from the germline V gene are MDHEN and SYDVKM. The CDR3 DNA follows: TGTGCCAGCAGTTGGGGCAGGAAAGCTAACTATGGCTACACCTTC. Protein sequence: CASSWGRKANYGYTF.

The J gene is TRBJ1-1, the V gene TRBV28, with 7 positions matching TRBD1. CDR1 is MDHEN, CDR2 SYDVKM, per germline. J was trimmed by 6 bases and V by 4 bases; bases with no gene match: 14. CDR3 length: 16 residues. The CDR3 spells CASSSQSDRVLAEAFF. The CDR3 coding sequence is TGTGCCAGCAGTTCTCAATCCGACAGGGTATTGGCTGAAGCTTTCTTT.